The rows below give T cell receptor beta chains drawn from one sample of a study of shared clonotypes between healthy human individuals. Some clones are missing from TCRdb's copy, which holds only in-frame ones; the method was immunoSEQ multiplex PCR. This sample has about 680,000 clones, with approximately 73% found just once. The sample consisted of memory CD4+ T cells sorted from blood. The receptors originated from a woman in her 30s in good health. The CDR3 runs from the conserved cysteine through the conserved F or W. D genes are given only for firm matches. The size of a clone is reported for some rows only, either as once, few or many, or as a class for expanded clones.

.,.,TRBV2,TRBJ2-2,TGTGCCAGCAGACGCGGACAGACCGGGGAGCTGTTTTTT,CASRRGQTGELFF
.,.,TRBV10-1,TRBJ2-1,TGCGCCAGCAGTTTGAGCGGAGAGGGCTACAATGAGCAGTTCTTC,CASSLSGEGYNEQFF
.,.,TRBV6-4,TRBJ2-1,TGTGCCAGCAGTGACGGGCTAGAGAACAATGAGCAGTTCTTC,CASSDGLENNEQFF
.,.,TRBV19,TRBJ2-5,TGTGCCAGTAGCCGTTGGGGAGAGACCCAGTACTTC,CASSRWGETQYF
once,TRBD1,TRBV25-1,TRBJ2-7,TGTGCTTCCGGGACAGGCGGCTACGAGCAGTACTTC,CASGTGGYEQYF
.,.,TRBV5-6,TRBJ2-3,TGTGCCAGCAGCTTTGTAGATACGCAGTATTTT,CASSFVDTQYF
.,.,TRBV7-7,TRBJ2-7,TGTGCCAGCAGCTTAGGTGAAGGGGGCTCCTACGAGCAGTACTTC,CASSLGEGGSYEQYF
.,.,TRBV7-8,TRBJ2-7,TGTGCCAGCAGCATTGGGACCGCTGGTGGGGAGCAGTACTTC,CASSIGTAGGEQYF
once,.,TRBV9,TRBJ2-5,TGTGCCAGCAGCGCCAGGACCGAACAATTTGGTCTAGAGACCCAGTACTTC,CASSARTEQFGLETQYF
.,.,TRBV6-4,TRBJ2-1,TGTGCCAGCAGTTCCGGCGGCGGGTCGATCGGTGAGCAGTTCTTC,CASSSGGGSIGEQFF
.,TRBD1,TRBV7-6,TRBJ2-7,TGTGCCAGCAGCCCGGACAGGGGGCAACACGAGCAGTACTTC,CASSPDRGQHEQYF
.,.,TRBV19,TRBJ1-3,TGTGCCAGTAGGGAGGTACTCTCTGGAAACACCATATATTTT,CASREVLSGNTIYF
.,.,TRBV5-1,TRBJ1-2,TGCGCCAGCAGCTTGGCCGCCCCAGACTATGGCTACACCTTC,CASSLAAPDYGYTF
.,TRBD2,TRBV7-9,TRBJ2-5,TGTGCCAGCAGCTTAGGAGCGGGGGCTGGGGAGACCCAGTACTTC,CASSLGAGAGETQYF
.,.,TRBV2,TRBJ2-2,TGTGCCAGCAGTCTAGAAACCGGGGAGCTGTTTTTT,CASSLETGELFF
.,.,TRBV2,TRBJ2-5,TGTGCCAGCAGTGAACAACAGGCGACCCAAGAGACCCAGTACTTC,CASSEQQATQETQYF
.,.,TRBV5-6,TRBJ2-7,TGTGCCAGCAGCTTAAGAGCGTCCTACGAGCAGTACTTC,CASSLRASYEQYF
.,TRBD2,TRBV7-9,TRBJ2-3,TGTGCCAGCAGCCCTAAAAGAGCGGGAGCTTTGACAGATACGCAGTATTTT,CASSPKRAGALTDTQYF
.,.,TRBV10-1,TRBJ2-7,TGCGCCGGCCGACAGGCGTCCTCCTACGAGCAGTACTTC,CAGRQASSYEQYF
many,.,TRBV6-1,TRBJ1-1,TGTGCCAGCAGCCCCTACGGTAACACTGAAGCTTTCTTT,CASSPYGNTEAFF
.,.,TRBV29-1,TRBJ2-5,TGCAGCGTTGTAGGGACCAACAAAGAGACCCAGTACTTC,CSVVGTNKETQYF
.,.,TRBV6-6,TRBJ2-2,TGTGCCAGCAGGGACTCTCAGGCCGGGGAGCTGTTTTTT,CASRDSQAGELFF
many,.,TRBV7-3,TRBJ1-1,TGTGCCAGCAGCTTGCAAAGGGACACTGAAGCTTTCTTT,CASSLQRDTEAFF
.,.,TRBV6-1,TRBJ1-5,TGTGCCAGCAGTGAAGCGCCCCATGTCAATCAGCCCCAGCATTTT,CASSEAPHVNQPQHF
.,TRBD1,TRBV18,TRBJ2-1,TGTGCCAGCTCACCACCAGACAGGGTCAATGAGCAGTTCTTC,CASSPPDRVNEQFF
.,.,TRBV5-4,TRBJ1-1,TGTGCCAGCAGCTTCGGACAGATAAACACTGAAGCTTTCTTT,CASSFGQINTEAFF
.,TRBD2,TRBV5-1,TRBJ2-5,TGCGCCAGCAGCTTGGTGGCGGGGGACCAAGAGACCCAGTACTTC,CASSLVAGDQETQYF
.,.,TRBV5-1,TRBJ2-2,TGCGCCAGCAGCTTGGCGACCGCCTCCGGGGAGCTGTTTTTT,CASSLATASGELFF
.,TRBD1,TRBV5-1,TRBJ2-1,TGCGCCAGCAGCATGGACAGGGTAGCCTACAATGAGCAGTTCTTC,CASSMDRVAYNEQFF
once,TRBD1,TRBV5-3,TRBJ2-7,TGTGCCAGAAGCCCGTTAGGGGACAGCACCTACGAGCAGTACTTC,CARSPLGDSTYEQYF
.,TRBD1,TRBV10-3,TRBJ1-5,TGTGCCATCAGCGGGGACAGCTTAAATCAGCCCCAGCATTTT,CAISGDSLNQPQHF
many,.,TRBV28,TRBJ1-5,TGTGCCATCTCAGCTGCGGTCTCCGTATGGTGGCATCAGCCCCAGCATTTT,CAISAAVSVWWHQPQHF
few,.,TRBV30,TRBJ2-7,TGTGCCTGGAGTGTAGTGGGCTACGAGCAGTACTTC,CAWSVVGYEQYF
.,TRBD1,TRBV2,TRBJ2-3,TGTGCCAGCAGGAGGGGGCAAAGCACAGATACGCAGTATTTT,CASRRGQSTDTQYF
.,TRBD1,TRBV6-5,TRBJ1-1,TGTGCCAGCAGCCGGGACAGTTATGATAACACTGAAGCTTTCTTT,CASSRDSYDNTEAFF
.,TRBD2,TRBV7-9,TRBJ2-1,TGTGCCACCGTGCCGGGAGGGCTCTACAATGAGCAGTTCTTC,CATVPGGLYNEQFF
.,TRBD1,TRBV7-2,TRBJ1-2,TGTGCCAGCAGCTCCCGACAGGGGGTAGCTACCGGCTACACCTTC,CASSSRQGVATGYTF
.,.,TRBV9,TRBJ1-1,TGTGCCAGCAGCGCCCCTTATGCGAACACTGAAGCTTTCTTT,CASSAPYANTEAFF
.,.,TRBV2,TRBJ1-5,TGTGCCAGCAGAAAACAGGTTAGCAATCAGCCCCAGCATTTT,CASRKQVSNQPQHF
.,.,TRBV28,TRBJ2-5,TGTGCCAGCAGAGATCACAGGGAAGTAGAGACCCAGTACTTC,CASRDHREVETQYF
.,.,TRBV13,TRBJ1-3,TGTGCCAGCACCCTGGAGGGGCGAGGAAGAAACACCATATATTTT,CASTLEGRGRNTIYF
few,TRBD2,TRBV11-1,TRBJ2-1,TGTGCCAGCAGCTTAGCTAGCGGGAGTCCGAATGAGCAGTTCTTC,CASSLASGSPNEQFF
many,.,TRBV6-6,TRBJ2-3,TGTGCCAGCAGTTACGCAGCAGATACGCAGTATTTT,CASSYAADTQYF
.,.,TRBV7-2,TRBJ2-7,TGTGCCAGCAGCCAAAATACATTGGGCCCCTACGAGCAGTACTTC,CASSQNTLGPYEQYF
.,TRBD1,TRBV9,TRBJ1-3,TGTGCCAGCAGCGCAAGCCCAGGGGGGCCTGGAAACACCATATATTTT,CASSASPGGPGNTIYF
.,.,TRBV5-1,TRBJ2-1,TGCGCCAGCAGCCTGGATGCTACCAGCTCCTACAATGAGCAGTTCTTC,CASSLDATSSYNEQFF
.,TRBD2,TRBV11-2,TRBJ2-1,TGTGCCAGCAGACGACTAGCGGGCTCCTACAATGAGCAGTTCTTC,CASRRLAGSYNEQFF
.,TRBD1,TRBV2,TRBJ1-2,TGTGCCAGCAGTGAAGAGGGACAGGGCTCCTATGGCTACACCTTC,CASSEEGQGSYGYTF
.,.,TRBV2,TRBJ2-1,TGTGCCAGCAGCCCCAGCAGAGAGCAGTTCTTC,CASSPSREQFF
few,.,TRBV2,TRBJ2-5,TGTGCCAGCGGAGAGACCCAGTACTTC,CASGETQYF
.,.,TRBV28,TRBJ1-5,TGTGCCAGCAGCCCCGACCCCAGGGACCAGCATTTT,CASSPDPRDQHF
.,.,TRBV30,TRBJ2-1,TGTGCCTGGAGTCGCCGAAGTGAGCAGTTCTTC,CAWSRRSEQFF
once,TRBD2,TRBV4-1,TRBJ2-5,TGCGCCAGCAGCCAATATTCTAGCGGGAGGTACCAAGAGACCCAGTACTTC,CASSQYSSGRYQETQYF
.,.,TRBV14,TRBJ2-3,TGTGCCAGCAGCCGCCACTTGGGGGATACGCAGTATTTT,CASSRHLGDTQYF
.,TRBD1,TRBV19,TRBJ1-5,TGTGCCAGTAGTACCGACAGGGTGGATCAGCCCCAGCATTTT,CASSTDRVDQPQHF
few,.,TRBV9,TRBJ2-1,TGTGCCAGCAGCCCGGCCCAACATTGGAACAATGAGCAGTTCTTC,CASSPAQHWNNEQFF
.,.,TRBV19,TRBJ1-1,TGTGCCAGTACCACGTTCCTATCCCGGAGGGCTGAAGCTTTCTTT,CASTTFLSRRAEAFF
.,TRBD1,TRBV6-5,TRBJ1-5,TGTGCCAGCAGTTACGGGACAGGGAATCAGCCCCAGCATTTT,CASSYGTGNQPQHF
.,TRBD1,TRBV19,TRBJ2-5,TGTGCCAGTAGTTGGGGGACAGTCCAAGAGACCCAGTACTTC,CASSWGTVQETQYF
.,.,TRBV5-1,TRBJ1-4,TGCGCCAGCAGCGCCACAGTTGGGACTAATGAAAAACTGTTTTTT,CASSATVGTNEKLFF